The source of this T cell receptor (beta chain) is a study of cytomegalovirus exposure and HLA in healthy donors (dated by TCRdb to between 2016 and 2019). Some background on the complete study: The 666 repertoires of the first cohort and the roughly 120 validation repertoires were produced on the same platform, according to a later analysis. The study aimed to test whether cataloging public T cell receptors could reveal signatures of past pathogen exposure. Besides the first cohort of roughly 700 subjects, a separate validation cohort made up of some 110 different subjects was used. To predict cytomegalovirus infection status, the study combined high-throughput TCR immunosequencing, statistical association of individual TCRs with disease status, and machine learning.

The germline V gene supplies CDR1 SGHTA and CDR2 FQGTGA. From cysteine to phenylalanine, the CDR3 is 20 amino acids long. Only the CDR3 region is kept as DNA, spanning 60 bases read in frame from base 1. Germline trimming amounts to 4 bases on V and 4 bases on J, with 16 as the count of junction bases outside the gene matches. Separate from the approximately 700-subject first cohort, the validation cohort of 120 subjects was the group to which the donors belonged. Study-level results and caveats: Across donors, most TCR sequences were observed very rarely, whereas some public TCRs were present in many individuals. Cytomegalovirus status was reported to be diagnosed by the classifier with high specificity and sensitivity in both the original and validation cohorts. A few of the identified cytomegalovirus-associated TCR beta chains were confirmed in vitro to be specific for cytomegalovirus antigens. In a later analysis, TCRs clustered in the first cohort were found to also tend to co-occur in the 120 or so validation repertoires, with 85% to 95% of cluster scores above 0. According to the authors, the approach could potentially be generalized to other disease states and immunological phenotypes. The study gave a list of roughly 150 TCR beta chains associated with cytomegalovirus. The validation cohort had no HLA typing available for a later analysis, so co-occurrence within that cohort was assessed over all 120 or so repertoires.

The library was generated by the immunoSEQ multiplex PCR assay. On the study's bioinformatics: A statistical classification framework was built to diagnose cytomegalovirus status from the catalog of TCR beta chain sequences. TCRdb re-hosts the immuneACCESS table, in-frame sequences only. Its copies lack some clones; in the studies checked, an unresolved V gene accounts for under half of them, and the cause for the rest is not known. Clone size and V and J calls were adopted from that table, with D and trimming inferred from the DNA. The sample table records fewer than 200,000 clones; nearly 90% of these occur just once. Of the sample, around a tenth is held by the ten largest clones. As concerns this clone: Its antigen remains unidentified. Within one base of it there is no much larger clone, and no base qualities were kept.

This sequence originates from a woman aged 18-29 years in good health and CMV-seropositive. Material: PBMCs. The V gene is TRBV7-3 and the J gene is TRBJ2-1; 13 bases in between match TRBD2. The DNA sequence reads TGTGCCAGCAGCTCACCGGGACTAGCGGGAAAGATACGGGGTTACAATGAGCAGTTCTTC. This sequence encodes CASSSPGLAGKIRGYNEQFF. The full variable domain, with segments outside the CDR3 supplied by the reference TRBV7-3 and TRBJ2-1 proteins, appears as GAGVSQTPSNKVTEKGKYVELRCDPISGHTALYWYRQSLGQGPEFLIYFQGTGAADDSGLPNDRFFAVRPEGSVSTLKIQRTERGDSAVYLCASSSPGLAGKIRGYNEQFFGPGTRLTVL.